These 18 T cell receptor beta chains originate from one sample sequenced in a study of T-cell reconstitution after alpha-beta-depleted transplantation in children. Unique molecular identifiers were built into the TCRbeta library. TCRdb independently ran MiXCR on the PCR reads; one entry per CDR3 protein. In the table there are fewer than 550,000 distinct CDR3 sequences, 11% of which are singletons. Source: PBMCs from the stem cell graft donor, taken from the stem cell graft. Receptors originate from a human donor who donated a stem cell graft to a child with acute myeloid leukemia.

The rearrangement links TRBV7-2 to TRBJ2-5; D possibly matches TRBD1 or TRBD2 (5 bases each). The germline V gene encodes CDR1 SGHTA and CDR2 FQGNSA. This CDR3 region has 16 residues. V gave up 4 bases and J gave up 5 bases, with 20 bases separating them. This CDR3 reads CASSSGAGRGVETQYF. The CDR3 DNA follows: TGTGCCAGCAGCTCCGGGGCCGGCCGCGGAGTCGAGACCCAGTACTTC. The full variable domain, rest sourced from reference TRBV7-2 and TRBJ2-5, is GAGVSQSPSNKVTEKGKDVELRCDPISGHTALYWYRQSLGQGLEFLIYFQGNSAPDKSGLPSDRFSAERTGGSVSTLTIQRTQQEDSAVYLCASSSGAGRGVETQYFGPGTRLLVL.

This clonotype showed up just a few times. Germline is not matched at one junction end, which may reflect a read error. The chain employs TRBV12-3 or TRBV12-4 and TRBJ1-1, with D possibly being TRBD1 (5 bases). The CDR3 is 11 amino acids. CDR3 in DNA: TGTGCCAGCAGCTTAGACAGAAAGACTTTCTTT. Translation: CASSLDRKTFF.

This clonotype was seen a few times. The V and J genes are TRBV6-1 and TRBJ1-1; D unresolved. V was pared by 8 bases and J by 1 base, with 11 bases between. The CDR3 loop spans 13 amino acids. Looked up from germline, CDR1 is MNHNS and CDR2 is SASEGT. This CDR3 reads CASGKLRNTEAFF. In nucleotides, the CDR3 is TGTGCCAGCGGGAAGCTACGGAACACTGAAGCTTTCTTT.

This chain joins TRBV6-2 or TRBV6-3 and TRBJ2-3, with 9 bases that match TRBD1. J lost 4 bases, V lost 8 bases, and 10 bases had no gene match. The CDR3 spans 15 residues. Germline V gene lookup returns CDR1 MNHEY and CDR2 SVGEGT. DNA of the CDR3: TGTGCCAGCCTGACCGGGACAGGGATCGCAGATACGCAGTATTTT. It specifies CASLTGTGIADTQYF.

This clonotype was detected only a few times. The rearrangement links TRBV5-1 to TRBJ2-7; 11 bases are shared with TRBD2. Germline trimming cut 4 bases from V and 2 bases from J; bases unmatched to any gene: 2. The CDR3 sequence is 14 residues long. The V gene's germline CDR1 is SGHRS and CDR2 YFSETQ. The DNA for the CDR3 is TGCGCCAGCAGCAATAGCGGGAGGGCCTACGAGCAGTACTTC. It encodes CASSNSGRAYEQYF. Combining the CDR3 with reference TRBV5-1 and TRBJ2-7 gives the whole variable domain KAGVTQTPRYLIKTRGQQVTLSCSPISGHRSVSWYQQTPGQGLQFLFEYFSETQRNKGNFPGRFSGRQFSNSRSEMNVSTLELGDSALYLCASSNSGRAYEQYFGPGTRLTVT.

This clonotype showed up just a few times. The CDR3 sequence: CASSYSRAKRDTQYF. DNA of the CDR3: TGTGCCAGCAGTTACTCGCGAGCGAAGCGCGATACGCAGTATTTT. The genes are TRBV6-5 and TRBJ2-3; D gene ambiguous. Germline V CDR1 and CDR2: MNHEY, SVGAGI. V was trimmed by 0 bases and J by 6 bases, leaving 13 bases between them. The CDR3 contains 15 residues.

This clonotype has just a few counts. The V and J genes are TRBV9 and TRBJ2-7; TRBD2 might be the D (5 bases). Trimming stripped 5 bases from V and 5 bases from J, with 14 bases between. Germline assignment: CDR1 SGDLS and CDR2 YYNGEE. This CDR3 has 13 residues. The CDR3 region has the DNA TGTGCCAGCAGTGACGGGATACGCCACGAGCAGTACTTC. It translates to CASSDGIRHEQYF.

In its sample, this clonotype was seen a few times. The chain is built from TRBV29-1 and TRBJ2-7; 10 nucleotides align to TRBD1. The CDR3 consists of 14 residues. Trimming removed 4 bases from V and 0 bases from J; junction bases left unmatched: 3. CDR1 is SQVTM, CDR2 ANQGSEA, per germline. The DNA for the CDR3 is TGCAGCGTTGGGACAGGGGGGTACTCCTACGAGCAGTACTTC. It specifies CSVGTGGYSYEQYF.

The table lists this clonotype with many counts. The chain has TRBV4-2 and TRBJ1-2; TRBD1 might be the D (5 bases). The V gene's germline CDR1 is LGHNA and CDR2 YNFKEQ. This CDR3 region has 14 residues. The V and J ends lost 0 bases and 6 bases respectively, with 11 bases between them. The CDR3 spells CASSQEAGLHGYTF. The CDR3 nucleotides are TGTGCCAGCAGCCAAGAGGCAGGGTTGCATGGCTACACCTTC.

As DNA, the CDR3 is TGTGCCAGCAGCTTAGATCCGGTCGGGCCCGAGCAGTTCTTC. As protein: CASSLDPVGPEQFF. The chain recombines TRBV11-2 with TRBJ2-1, with D unresolved. V was pared by 0 bases and J by 10 bases, with 13 bases between. Germline CDR1 SGHAT, CDR2 FQNNGV. The CDR3 length is 14 residues.

The chain employs TRBV29-1 and TRBJ1-2; D might be TRBD1 (5 bases). The length of the CDR3 is 15 residues. CDR1 SQVTM and CDR2 ANQGSEA come from the germline V gene. V shed 6 bases and J shed 2 bases, with 19 bases lying between them. The CDR3 protein is CSVPVGGSRNYGYTF. CDR3 sequence (DNA): TGCAGCGTCCCTGTTGGGGGTAGTAGAAACTATGGCTACACCTTC.

The V gene is TRBV7-9, the J gene TRBJ2-7, with D maybe TRBD1 (7 bases). CDR3 size: 15 residues. V lost 5 bases and J lost 5, with 19 bases in between. CDR1 is SEHNR and CDR2 is FQNEAQ in the germline V gene (reference sequence). CDR3 residues: CASSPLTGTGNEQYV. In nucleotides, the CDR3 is TGTGCCAGCAGCCCTCTGACAGGGACTGGGAACGAGCAGTACGTC.

This clonotype was recorded many times. The chain has TRBV10-2 and TRBJ2-2; the D is unclear. This CDR3 contains 13 residues. CDR1 is WSHSY, CDR2 SAAADI, per germline. Trimming took 2 bases from V and 5 from J, leaving 6 bases between them. The CDR3 reads CASSEDITGELFF. The CDR3 DNA reads as TGCGCCAGCAGTGAGGATATAACCGGGGAGCTGTTTTTT.

The table lists this clonotype with many counts. The rearrangement uses TRBV6-4 and TRBJ2-2; 8 nucleotides line up with TRBD2. V shed 5 bases, J shed 4 bases, and the junction held 0 bases outside the gene matches. Germline lookup yields CDR1 MRHNA and CDR2 SNTAGT. This CDR3 region has 13 residues. This CDR3 is CASSSGSTGELFF. CDR3 in DNA: TGTGCCAGCAGTAGCGGGAGCACCGGGGAGCTGTTTTTT.

This chain joins TRBV3-1 and TRBJ1-3; D possibly corresponds to TRBD1 (6 bases). Trimming removed 4 bases at V and 4 bases at J, with 14 bases between. In germline, CDR1 is LGHDT, CDR2 YNNKEL (reference sequence). CDR3 length: 15 residues. CDR3 nucleotide sequence: TGTGCCAGCAGCCCCCCGAGGGGGGAGGGAAACACCATATATTTT. Translated: CASSPPRGEGNTIYF.

The chain uses TRBV29-1 and TRBJ2-5; 10 bases agree with TRBD1. V gave up 1 base and J gave up 5 bases; unmatched junction bases: 10. Germline CDR1 is SQVTM and CDR2 is ANQGSEA. This CDR3 comprises 16 residues. The CDR3 reads CSVEAHPGTGEETQYF. In DNA, the CDR3 is TGCAGCGTTGAAGCCCACCCCGGGACAGGGGAGGAGACCCAGTACTTC.

This rearrangement joins TRBV6-6 to TRBJ2-3; TRBD2 aligns across 7 bases. Trimming cost V 4 bases and J 11 bases; bases outside gene matches: 6. The germline CDR1 and CDR2 sequences are MNHNY and SVGAGI (reference sequence). The CDR3 has 12 amino acids. CDR3 sequence reads: CASSSLAEMQYF. CDR3 bases: TGTGCCAGCAGTTCCCTAGCGGAGATGCAGTATTTT.

This clonotype was recorded a few times. This rearrangement joins TRBV20-1 to TRBJ2-2; D uncertain. Germline loops: CDR1 DFQATT, CDR2 SNEGSKA (reference sequence). Trimming took off 5 bases at V and 5 bases at J, with 12 bases between the two ends. The CDR3 contains 13 residues. DNA of the CDR3: TGCAGTGCTCTCAGGTTGGGGACCGGGGAGCTGTTTTTT. It specifies CSALRLGTGELFF.